A single sample is the source of the 3 T cell receptor beta chains below, sequenced in a study of vaccination and CD4 T cells after COVID-19. Treatment described: approximately 9-day PBMC culture with coronavirus spike peptide pools or control peptides (ViraFEST assay). CD4+ T cells of the unexposed donor were collected before the COVID-19 pandemic (2011-2018). Cultured CD4+ T-cell DNA underwent Oncomine TCR Beta short-read sequencing. TCRdb re-called the PCR reads through MiXCR, storing one row per CDR3 protein. Among thousands of distinct CDR3 sequences listed, under 60% were seen once. The antigens for these receptors are not known. The sample taken for sequencing was CD4+ T cells from blood, cultured in vitro. These TCRs come from a human donor in good health.

The J gene is TRBJ2-5, the V gene TRBV10-3; 9 nucleotides match TRBD1. The CDR3 covers 15 residues. Germline lookup yields CDR1 ENHRY and CDR2 SYGVKD. With V trimmed by 6 bases and J by 5 bases, 10 bases remained unmatched. The CDR3 protein is CAIRAGTGFDETQYF. DNA of the CDR3: TGTGCCATCAGGGCCGGGACAGGGTTTGATGAGACCCAGTACTTC.

CDR3 region: CARGTANNSPLHF. CDR3 coding DNA: TGTGCCCGGGGGACAGCTAATAATTCACCCCTCCACTTT. The genes are TRBV30 and TRBJ1-6, with 7 bases lining up with TRBD1. Trimming cost V 8 bases and J 5 bases; bases outside gene matches: 6. The germline V gene has CDR1 GTSNPN and CDR2 SVGIG (reference sequence). This CDR3 has 13 residues.

This sequence joins TRBV5-1 and TRBJ2-7; perhaps D is TRBD1 or TRBD2 (5 bases each). Germline V gives CDR1 SGHRS, CDR2 YFSETQ. Trimming stripped 0 bases from V and 5 bases from J, with 15 bases between. The CDR3 covers 15 residues. The CDR3 is CASSLAEGFGDEQYF. CDR3 coding DNA: TGCGCCAGCAGCTTGGCCGAGGGGTTCGGGGACGAGCAGTACTTC.